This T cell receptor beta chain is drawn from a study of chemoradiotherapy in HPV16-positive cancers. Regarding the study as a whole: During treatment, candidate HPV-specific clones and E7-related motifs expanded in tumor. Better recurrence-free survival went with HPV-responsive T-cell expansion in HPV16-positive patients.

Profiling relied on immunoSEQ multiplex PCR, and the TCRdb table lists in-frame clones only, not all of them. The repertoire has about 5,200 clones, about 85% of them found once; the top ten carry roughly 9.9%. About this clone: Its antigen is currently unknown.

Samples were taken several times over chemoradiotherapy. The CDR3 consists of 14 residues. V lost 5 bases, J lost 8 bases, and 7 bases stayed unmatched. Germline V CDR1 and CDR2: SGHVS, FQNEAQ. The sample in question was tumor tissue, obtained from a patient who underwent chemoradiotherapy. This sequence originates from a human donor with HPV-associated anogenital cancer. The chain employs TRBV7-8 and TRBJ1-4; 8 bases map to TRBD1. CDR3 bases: TGTGCCAGCAGCCAAGGACAGGGCGGCGAAAAACTGTTTTTT. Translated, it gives CASSQGQGGEKLFF.